The TCR beta chain under discussion was sequenced for a study of control samples from healthy donors and cancer patients. This CDR3 has 15 residues. The germline V gene has CDR1 SGHRS and CDR2 YFSETQ. Trimming removed 0 bases from V and 4 bases from J; junction bases left unmatched: 3. TCRdb's table, derived via immunoSEQ multiplex PCR, lists solely in-frame clones and lacks some. This sample has some 120,000 clones; 80% to 95% occur once, and the top ten carry roughly 2.5%. The sample was blood. This TCR derives from a man younger than 30 in good health. The chain employs TRBV5-1 and TRBJ1-4; 7 bases fit TRBD1. Written as DNA, the CDR3 is TGCGCCAGCAGCTTGGAAGGGACAGTTAATGAAAAACTGTTTTTT. It codes for CASSLEGTVNEKLFF.